Reported below is one T cell receptor (beta chain). Its matching antigen is unknown. The sample carries other DNA sequences with the same CDR3. This record belongs to a study of shared clonotypes between healthy human individuals. The method was immunoSEQ multiplex PCR; TCRdb's version includes in-frame clones alone and lacks a portion of them. The sample consists of around 2.1 million clones, about 93% of them appearing once. The study's findings and limits: Among donors, the sharing of clonotypes was expected to be influenced by sequencing depth.

CD45RO negativity and positive selection for CCR7 defined naive CD8 cells, a population that excluded terminally differentiated effector memory CD45RA+ cells. Donation came from healthy HIV-negative adults that had no recent acute infections or vaccinations. Germline V lookup: CDR1 MNHEY, CDR2 SMNVEV (reference sequence). The CDR3 runs 13 residues. After removal of 6 bases from V and 3 bases from J, the junction contained 5 bases not matched to a gene. The TCR was taken from a man aged 18 to 29 in good health. Some clones in this sample may be carry-over from other donors' samples. This rearrangement joins TRBV27 to TRBJ2-7; TRBD2 agrees at 7 bases. Sequencing was carried out using naive CD8+ T cells from PBMCs. CDR3 nucleotides: TGTGCCAGCAGCTGGGGACTACGCTACGAGCAGTACTTC. Translating it yields CASSWGLRYEQYF.